The rows below give T cell receptor beta chains drawn from one sample of a study of OX40 agonist ivuxolimab in advanced cancers. Measured with immunoSEQ multiplex PCR; TCRdb has only the in-frame clones, and not every one. The table shows more than 25,000 clones, with about 88% occurring only once. Here the sequenced sample was CD4+ or CD8+ T cells sorted from blood, taken in a trial of the OX40 agonist ivuxolimab. These receptors originate from an adult with an advanced solid tumor such as melanoma, head and neck, liver or kidney cancer. Both conserved end residues are part of each CDR3. The D gene is left open where the match is weak. Expanded clones get a size class; other rows say once, few or many, or leave the size out.

>TRBV19|.|TRBD2|TRBJ2-1
TGTGCCAGTAGCCCGACTAGCGGGGGGGCGAGCCACAATGAGCAGTTCTTC
CASSPTSGGASHNEQFF
>TRBV5-6|.|.|TRBJ2-5
TGTGCCAGCAGCAGCCTCGAAGGGCCGAGGGAGACCCAGTACTTC
CASSSLEGPRETQYF
>TRBV19|.|.|TRBJ1-1
TGTGCCAGTAATGACCGGGCCGGGGTCGGAGAAGCTTTCTTT
CASNDRAGVGEAFF
>TRBV11-2|large|TRBD2|TRBJ2-6
TGTGCCAGCAGTACTACTAGCGGGTTCAGCTCTGGGGCCAACGTCCTGACTTTC
CASSTTSGFSSGANVLTF
>TRBV2|.|TRBD1|TRBJ1-2
TGTGCCACCGATGAGGGGGCCTATGGCTACACCTTC
CATDEGAYGYTF
>TRBV28|.|.|TRBJ1-2
TGTGCCAGCAGTGATCCAGCGCGGGCTAACTATGGCTACACCTTC
CASSDPARANYGYTF
>TRBV6-1|once|.|TRBJ1-2
TGTGCCAGCGTCCTAAGGGGGGGAAGTTATGGCTACACCTTC
CASVLRGGSYGYTF
>TRBV5-6|.|.|TRBJ2-5
TGTGCCAGCAGCTTGAGGGGGTACCAAGAGACCCAGTACTTC
CASSLRGYQETQYF
>TRBV11-3|.|TRBD1|TRBJ2-7
TGTGCCAGCAGCTTGGCACAGGGGGCCCACGAGCAGTACTTC
CASSLAQGAHEQYF
>TRBV7-8|.|.|TRBJ1-4
TGTGCCAGCAGCGCCGGACCGAAGGATGAAAAACTGTTTTTT
CASSAGPKDEKLFF
>TRBV19|.|.|TRBJ2-7
TGTGCCACCCTGGCCCCAGGCGGGTACGAGCAGTACTTC
CATLAPGGYEQYF